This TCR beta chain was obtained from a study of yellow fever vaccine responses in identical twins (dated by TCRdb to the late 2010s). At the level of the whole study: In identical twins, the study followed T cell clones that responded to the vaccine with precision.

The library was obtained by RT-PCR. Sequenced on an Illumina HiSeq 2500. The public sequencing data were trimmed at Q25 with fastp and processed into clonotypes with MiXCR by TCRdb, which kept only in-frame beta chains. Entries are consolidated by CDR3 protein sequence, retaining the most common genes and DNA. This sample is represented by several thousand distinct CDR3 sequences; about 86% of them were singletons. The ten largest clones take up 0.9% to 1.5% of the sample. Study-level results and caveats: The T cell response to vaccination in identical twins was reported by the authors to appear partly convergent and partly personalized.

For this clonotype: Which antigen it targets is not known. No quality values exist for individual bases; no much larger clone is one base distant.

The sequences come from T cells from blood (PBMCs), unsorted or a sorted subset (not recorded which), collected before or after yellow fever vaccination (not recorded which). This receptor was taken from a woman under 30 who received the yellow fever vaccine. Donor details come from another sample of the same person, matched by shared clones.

The nucleotide sequence reads as follows: TGTGCCATCAGTGAGTCGGACCCGGGACTAGCAGCTTACAATGAGCAGTTCTTC. Its protein reads: CAISESDPGLAAYNEQFF. The receptor chain draws on TRBV10-3 and TRBJ2-1, and TRBD2 aligns with 9 junction nucleotides. For CDR1 and CDR2, the germline V gene lists ENHRY and SYGVKD. Germline trimming: 0 bases from V, 4 bases from J; junction bases outside gene matches: 10. The CDR3 holds 18 amino acids from the cysteine to the phenylalanine. Of the read, only the CDR3 DNA is kept; its 54 bases are in frame from base 1.